Presented here are 29 T cell receptor beta chains from one specimen sequenced in a study of T cells in Graves' hyperthyroidism and ophthalmopathy. The source material, RNA transcripts, was used to amplify TCR beta CDR3 regions. In the first-round RT-PCR of the TCR CDR3, the HTBI primer set was used. TCRdb reprocessed the multiplex PCR reads via MiXCR and lists one record per CDR3 protein. Among around 570,000 distinct CDR3 sequences, about 20% were seen once, and the ten largest hold roughly 47%. Sample: blood. All receptors derive from a man aged 40-49 years with Graves' ophthalmopathy.

Many counts were recorded for this clonotype. The chain is built from TRBV27 and TRBJ2-4; 12 bases line up with TRBD1. In germline, CDR1 is MNHEY, CDR2 SMNVEV (reference sequence). The length of the CDR3 is 14 residues. With V trimmed by 6 bases and J by 7 bases, 4 bases remained unmatched. CDR3 loop: CASRAGTGGNIQYF. For the CDR3, the DNA is TGTGCCAGCAGGGCCGGGACAGGGGGCAACATTCAGTACTTC.

The gene calls are TRBV30 and TRBJ2-1, with D tentatively TRBD1 or TRBD2 (5 bases each). This CDR3 spans 14 amino acids. The germline gives CDR1 GTSNPN, CDR2 SVGIG (reference sequence). With 4 bases removed from V and 5 bases from J, the gap between germline ends came to 15 bases. CDR3 residues: CAWNTRVGDNEQFF. The CDR3 nucleotides are TGTGCCTGGAACACCAGGGTCGGGGACAATGAGCAGTTCTTC.

The chain employs TRBV6-2 or TRBV6-3 and TRBJ1-2, with D tentatively TRBD1 (6 bases). The CDR3 has 15 amino acids. Germline V gene lookup returns CDR1 MNHEY and CDR2 SVGEGT. V shed 2 bases and J shed 6 bases, with 16 bases lying between them. The CDR3 region has the DNA TGTGCCAGCAGTTACCCGCCCGCAGGGGTGCATGGCTACACCTTC. As protein: CASSYPPAGVHGYTF.

The V gene is TRBV20-1, the J gene TRBJ1-4, with no clear D. The CDR3 runs to 13 residues. The germline CDR1 and CDR2 sequences are DFQATT and SNEGSKA (reference sequence). Trimming took 6 bases from V and 3 from J, leaving 11 bases between them. This CDR3 is CSAKRQANEKLFF. CDR3 nucleotide sequence: TGCAGTGCAAAGAGACAAGCTAATGAAAAACTGTTTTTT.

This clonotype was picked up many times. The chain has TRBV5-1 and TRBJ2-3, with D perhaps given as TRBD1 or TRBD2 (5 bases each). Germline assignment: CDR1 SGHRS and CDR2 YFSETQ. V dropped 0 bases and J dropped 0 bases, with 8 bases sitting between them. The CDR3 totals 15 residues. CDR3 in amino acids: CASSLDGASTDTQYF. The CDR3 bases are TGCGCCAGCAGCTTGGACGGGGCCAGCACAGATACGCAGTATTTT.

This chain joins TRBV5-4 and TRBJ2-1; 14 bases match TRBD2. CDR1 is SGHNT and CDR2 is YYREEE in the germline V gene (reference sequence). V trimming: 4 bases; J trimming: 4 bases; junction bases outside the gene matches: 4. The CDR3 is 16 amino acids. CDR3 loop: CASSMGLAGVYNEQFF. CDR3 nucleotides: TGTGCCAGCAGCATGGGACTAGCGGGGGTTTACAATGAGCAGTTCTTC.

V is TRBV6-1 and J is TRBJ1-2; D is uncertain. The CDR3 consists of 13 residues. The germline V and J ends were trimmed by 6 bases and 5 bases, with 13 bases remaining between them. Germline CDR1 and CDR2: MNHNS and SASEGT. The CDR3 protein is CASSKTPLYGYTF. The DNA of the CDR3 is TGTGCCAGCAGCAAGACACCACTTTATGGCTACACCTTC.

The genes are TRBV24-1 and TRBJ2-3; D is perhaps TRBD1 (5 bases). Germline values: CDR1 KGHDR, CDR2 SFDVKD. The CDR3 loop spans 13 amino acids. Deletions cut 10 bases from V and 6 bases from J, with 16 bases between. The CDR3 DNA reads TGTGCCACGGAAGACAGCGCCCTGGATACGCAGTATTTT. Amino acid sequence: CATEDSALDTQYF.

The rearrangement joins TRBV2 to TRBJ1-2; possible D gene TRBD1, 6 bases. In germline, CDR1 is SNHLY, CDR2 FYNNEI. CDR3 size: 15 residues. V lost 7 bases and J 0 bases, leaving 15 bases between the germline ends. The CDR3 bases are TGTGCCAGCACCAGACAGGTGGGGTCTAACTATGGCTACACCTTC. Its protein product is CASTRQVGSNYGYTF.

In this sample, this clonotype turned up many times. The genes are TRBV7-2 and TRBJ2-1; 7 bases match TRBD1. Germline CDR1 SGHTA, CDR2 FQGNSA. The CDR3 consists of 14 residues. The trim removed 7 bases at V and 4 bases at J, leaving 7 bases unmatched. This CDR3 reads CASTPTGLYNEQFF. CDR3 in DNA: TGTGCCAGCACCCCGACAGGGCTATACAATGAGCAGTTCTTC.

In this sample, this clonotype turned up once. A clone one base away is much larger, so this may be a read error. The chain joins TRBV6-2 or TRBV6-3 to TRBJ2-1; the D gene is possibly TRBD1 (6 bases). In germline, CDR1 is MNHEY, CDR2 SVGEGT. The CDR3 length is 12 residues. In nucleotides, the CDR3 is TGTGCCAGCAGGGACAGTTTGAATGAGGAGTTCTTC. This gives the protein CASRDSLNEEFF.

This clonotype was seen only a few times. CDR3 residues: CASSFPELSSGGAVGELFF. Here the CDR3 DNA reads TGTGCCAGCAGCTTCCCCGAACTCTCTAGCGGGGGGGCTGTCGGGGAGCTGTTTTTT. This chain joins TRBV7-3 and TRBJ2-2; 12 nucleotides match TRBD2. CDR3 length equals 19 residues. The J segment lost 7 bases and the V segment lost 3 bases, leaving 15 bases of the junction unmatched. Per germline, CDR1 SGHTA and CDR2 FQGTGA.

This clonotype was counted ten times or more. The V and J genes are TRBV20-1 and TRBJ2-5; no definite D call. Trimming stripped 4 bases from V and 5 bases from J, with 14 bases between. Germline V CDR1 and CDR2: DFQATT, SNEGSKA (reference sequence). The CDR3 is made up of 13 amino acids. The CDR3 here is CSAIFGWRETQYF. The CDR3 nucleotides are TGCAGTGCTATCTTCGGGTGGCGGGAGACCCAGTACTTC.

This clonotype was found a few times. The chain is built from TRBV6-1 and TRBJ1-1, with 11 bases matching TRBD1. Trimming at V came to 3 bases and at J to 6 bases, leaving 12 bases not matched to a gene. CDR1 and CDR2 from the germline V gene are MNHNS and SASEGT. The CDR3 length is 17 residues. The CDR3 DNA reads TGTGCCAGCAGTGAGAGGACAGGGGGCGCGATAGGCGCTGAAGCTTTCTTT. Translated: CASSERTGGAIGAEAFF.

A note on this clonotype: A clone one base away is much larger, so this may be a read error. The gene calls are TRBV5-1 and TRBJ1-1; D unresolved. Germline V gene sequence: CDR1 SGHRS, CDR2 YFSETQ. This CDR3 contains 13 residues. The CDR3 here is CASSLERYTEDFF. The CDR3 DNA reads TGCGCCAGCAGCTTAGAAAGATACACTGAAGATTTCTTT. The entire variable domain, with the rest obtained from reference TRBV5-1 and TRBJ1-1, is as follows: KAGVTQTPRYLIKTRGQQVTLSCSPISGHRSVSWYQQTPGQGLQFLFEYFSETQRNKGNFPGRFSGRQFSNSRSEMNVSTLELGDSALYLCASSLERYTEDFFGQGTRLTVV.

This clonotype has just a few counts. The chain is built from TRBV30 and TRBJ2-7; 9 nucleotides line up with TRBD1. V was clipped by 8 bases and J by 2 bases; unmatched bases: 7. CDR3 length: 13 residues. Germline lookup yields CDR1 GTSNPN and CDR2 SVGIG (reference sequence). The CDR3 DNA sequence: TGTGCCATTCCTGGGACAGGGCCCTACGAGCAGTACTTC. Its protein product is CAIPGTGPYEQYF.

This clonotype was found many times. The chain recombines TRBV9 with TRBJ2-5, with D hard to call. The germline gives CDR1 SGDLS, CDR2 YYNGEE. The CDR3 is 12 residues long. V dropped 2 bases and J dropped 2 bases, with 4 bases sitting between them. The DNA of the CDR3 is TGTGCCAGCAGCGTCGATCAAGAGACCCAGTACTTC. This sequence encodes CASSVDQETQYF.

The chain employs TRBV5-6 and TRBJ2-2; D call uncertain. The germline V gene encodes CDR1 SGHDT and CDR2 YYEEEE. The CDR3 covers 16 residues. The V gene lost 2 bases and the J gene lost 1 base, with 12 bases spanning the gap. The DNA for the CDR3 is TGTGCCAGCAGCTTCCAGGCCCTCAGGAACACCGGGGAGCTGTTTTTT. It encodes CASSFQALRNTGELFF.

This clonotype occurred many times. The V and J genes are TRBV11-2 and TRBJ2-2; D might be TRBD2 (6 bases). This CDR3 spans 15 amino acids. Per the germline V gene, CDR1 is SGHAT and CDR2 is FQNNGV. V shed 3 bases and J shed 1 base, with 9 bases lying between them. The CDR3: CASSLGRLNTGELFF. As DNA, the CDR3 is TGTGCCAGCAGCTTGGGGAGGCTGAACACCGGGGAGCTGTTTTTT.

The table lists this clonotype with a few counts. The CDR3 loop reads CSAPGQTRYGYTF. CDR3 DNA sequence: TGCAGTGCTCCGGGACAGACGCGCTATGGCTACACCTTC. This chain links TRBV20-1 with TRBJ1-2, with 7 bases fitting TRBD1. Germline-derived CDR1 and CDR2 are DFQATT and SNEGSKA (reference sequence). With V trimmed by 5 bases and J by 4 bases, 7 bases remained unmatched. The CDR3 spans 13 residues.

This clonotype was found many times. CDR3 residues: CASSQQGVGSPLHF. CDR3 nucleotide sequence: TGTGCCAGCAGCCAACAGGGTGTTGGTTCACCCCTCCACTTT. The rearrangement joins TRBV11-2 to TRBJ1-6; D perhaps matches TRBD1 (6 bases). The CDR3 consists of 14 residues. V was pared by 5 bases and J by 9 bases, with 14 bases between. Germline CDR1 is SGHAT and CDR2 is FQNNGV.

J is TRBJ1-4 and V is TRBV3-1; possibly TRBD1 for D (5 bases). Germline loops: CDR1 LGHDT, CDR2 YNNKEL (reference sequence). The ends were cut back, 1 base at V and 9 bases at J, with 9 bases in the middle. The length of the CDR3 is 13 residues. Written as DNA, the CDR3 is TGTGCCAGCAGCCAAGGGCAGGGACAAAAACTGTTTTTT. Protein: CASSQGQGQKLFF. The full variable domain, with the rest looked up from reference TRBV3-1 and TRBJ1-4, is DTAVSQTPKYLVTQMGNDKSIKCEQNLGHDTMYWYKQDSKKFLKIMFSYNNKELIINETVPNRFSPKSPDKAHLNLHINSLELGDSAVYFCASSQGQGQKLFFGSGTQLSVL.

This clonotype was picked up many times. CDR3 region: CASSHRNTYNEQFF. CDR3 bases: TGTGCCAGCAGCCACCGTAATACCTACAATGAGCAGTTCTTC. The V call is TRBV28, the J call TRBJ2-1; D ambiguous. The CDR3 is 14 amino acids. Germline V CDR1 and CDR2: MDHEN, SYDVKM. The germline V and J ends were trimmed by 6 bases and 2 bases, with 11 bases remaining between them.

This clonotype came up many times. V and J are TRBV12-3 or TRBV12-4 and TRBJ1-5, with a weak D call TRBD1 (6 bases). Trimming left V 3 bases short and J 6 bases short, with 15 bases between. This CDR3 is built from 15 residues. CDR3 sequence reads: CASSLSGAGGQPQHF. The CDR3 DNA is TGTGCCAGCAGTTTGTCGGGGGCCGGGGGTCAGCCCCAGCATTTT.

This clonotype was recorded a few times. V usage is TRBV30 and J usage is TRBJ1-2, with a tentative D call TRBD1 (5 bases). The V end was cut by 2 bases, the J end by 14 bases, with 18 bases between. Germline V gives CDR1 GTSNPN, CDR2 SVGIG (reference sequence). The CDR3 runs to 12 residues. CDR3 sequence reads: CAWSSTAKRGTF. The DNA of the CDR3 is TGTGCCTGGAGTTCGACAGCAAAGAGGGGAACCTTC. The whole variable domain, remainder taken from reference TRBV30 and TRBJ1-2, is SQTIHQWPATLVQPVGSPLSLECTVEGTSNPNLYWYRQAAGRGLQLLFYSVGIGQISSEVPQNLSASRPQDRQFILSSKKLLLSDSGFYLCAWSSTAKRGTFGSGTRLTVV.

DNA of the CDR3: TGTGCCAGCGGGTACGGGGGTAGTTTGTTCTTC. Protein: CASGYGGSLFF. V and J are TRBV6-5 and TRBJ2-1; tentative D call: TRBD2 (6 bases). This CDR3 has 11 residues. The V gene's germline CDR1 is MNHEY and CDR2 SVGAGI. Trimming shortened V by 8 bases and J by 15 bases, and 17 bases separated the two germline ends.

This clonotype was counted at least ten times. The J gene is TRBJ2-5, the V gene TRBV12-3 or TRBV12-4; a possible D gene is TRBD2 (5 bases). Trimming took 4 bases from V and 6 from J, leaving 15 bases between them. The CDR3 is 14 residues long. CDR3 residues: CASSSAGPGKTQYF. In nucleotides, the CDR3 is TGTGCCAGCAGTTCGGCTGGCCCCGGGAAGACCCAGTACTTC.

The CDR3 spells CASSLVIGTEQFF. CDR3 bases: TGCGCCAGCAGCTTGGTAATTGGGACTGAGCAGTTCTTC. The chain uses TRBV5-1 and TRBJ2-1, with D perhaps given as TRBD1 or TRBD2 (5 bases each). Germline CDR1 and CDR2: SGHRS and YFSETQ. This CDR3 is built from 13 residues. Between the trimmed V and J ends, which lost 0 bases and 9 bases, there was a span of 10 bases.

The rearrangement joins TRBV10-3 to TRBJ2-1; perhaps TRBD1 as D (5 bases). The germline V and J ends were trimmed by 6 bases and 7 bases, with 13 bases remaining between them. This CDR3 has 13 residues. Per the germline V gene, CDR1 is ENHRY and CDR2 is SYGVKD. CDR3 DNA: TGTGCCATCAGACATGACAGCCAAAATGAGCAGTTCTTC. It translates to CAIRHDSQNEQFF.